Listed below are T cell receptor beta chains from one sample, sequenced in a study of blood T cell repertoires in COVID-19. Using immunoSEQ multiplex PCR, the repertoire was profiled, and TCRdb retains in-frame clones only, with some absent. The sample has hundreds of thousands of clones, approximately 90% seen once; the top ten hold roughly 0.26%. Sample: peripheral blood. The receptors here all came from a woman aged 18-35 years with acute or convalescent COVID-19. The CDR3 runs from the conserved cysteine through the conserved F or W. A D gene is named only where the DNA matches it firmly. A clone size is listed for some rows: how often the clone was seen (once, few, many), or a class if it is expanded.

clone size	V gene	D gene	J gene	CDR3 DNA	CDR3 protein
NA	TRBV7-2	TRBD2	TRBJ2-7	TGTGCCAGCAGCTTTCCCCCTTTACTGGCGGGGGTTCCCTACGAGCAGTACTTC	CASSFPPLLAGVPYEQYF
NA	TRBV15	TRBD1	TRBJ1-1	TGTGCCACCAGCAGAAACAGGGGTGGCACTGAAGCTTTCTTT	CATSRNRGGTEAFF
NA	TRBV5-1	NA	TRBJ2-7	TGCGCCAGCAGCCCGGGTAGGACAGCCGTTTCCTACGAGCAGTACTTC	CASSPGRTAVSYEQYF
once	TRBV11-2	TRBD1	TRBJ2-1	TGTGCCAGCACTATGAGGTCGGACAGGGGCAATGAGCAGTTCTTC	CASTMRSDRGNEQFF
NA	TRBV5-3	NA	TRBJ1-1	TGTGCCAGAAGCTTGTTTTATCGGGGGTGGTACACTGAAGCTTTCTTT	CARSLFYRGWYTEAFF
NA	TRBV4-3	NA	TRBJ2-7	TGCGCCAGCAGCCAAGACCTAGTAGCGTGGGAGCAGTACTTC	CASSQDLVAWEQYF
NA	TRBV25-1	TRBD1	TRBJ2-7	TGTGCCAGCAGTAGACCCGGGACAGTCTACGAGCAGTACTTC	CASSRPGTVYEQYF
NA	TRBV21-1	NA	TRBJ2-7	TGTGCCAGCAGCAAAGAGGGCGGGGACTACGAGCAGTACTTC	CASSKEGGDYEQYF
NA	TRBV5-1	NA	TRBJ2-2	TGCGCCAGCAGGGGGGACAAGAACACCGGGGAGCTGTTTTTT	CASRGDKNTGELFF
NA	TRBV28	TRBD1	TRBJ1-2	TGTGCCAGCAGTCCAGGGGGTCATGGCTACACCTTC	CASSPGGHGYTF
NA	TRBV6-1	NA	TRBJ1-1	TGTGCCAGCAGTGAGGGGGGAACGATAAGGACTGAAGCTTTCTTT	CASSEGGTIRTEAFF
NA	TRBV5-1	TRBD1	TRBJ2-2	TGCGCCAGCAGCGCCGGGACAGGAGACACCGGGGAGCTGTTTTTT	CASSAGTGDTGELFF
NA	TRBV29-1	TRBD1	TRBJ1-2	TGCAGCGTCCCGACCAGGGGGCTTGGCTACACCTTC	CSVPTRGLGYTF
NA	TRBV2	NA	TRBJ1-2	TGTGCCAGCAGGGAGACTATGGCTTTCACCTTC	CASRETMAFTF
NA	TRBV19	NA	TRBJ2-1	TGTGCCAGTAGTAGGCGGGGTACCTACAATGAGCAGTTCTTC	CASSRRGTYNEQFF
once	TRBV28	NA	TRBJ2-7	TGTGCCAGCTGTAATAGGAGGGCGGGTGAGCAGTACTTC	CASCNRRAGEQYF
NA	TRBV27	TRBD1	TRBJ1-5	TGTGCCAGCAAGGACAGGGGGGCCTACAATCAGCCCCAGCATTTT	CASKDRGAYNQPQHF
NA	TRBV5-4	NA	TRBJ1-2	TGTGCCAGCAGCCCCTGGAGGGACCCAAGGTATGGCTACACCTTC	CASSPWRDPRYGYTF
NA	TRBV30	TRBD1	TRBJ1-3	TGTGCCTGGAGTGAATGGACAGGGGGTTTTACTGGAAACACCATATATTTT	CAWSEWTGGFTGNTIYF
NA	TRBV3-1/TRBV3-2	NA	TRBJ1-5	TGTGCCAGCAGCCCGGGTTTCGGCGGGGATCAGCCCCAGCATTTT	CASSPGFGGDQPQHF
NA	TRBV12-3/TRBV12-4	NA	TRBJ2-7	TGTGCCAGCAGTTTCATGGGAGCCCACGAGCAGTACTTC	CASSFMGAHEQYF
once	TRBV21-1	NA	TRBJ2-3	TGTGCCAGCAGCAAACCCTACCGACAGGGGGCCGCGAAGAACCCCCGGGGAGCAGATACGCAGTATTTT	CASSKPYRQGAAKNPRGADTQYF
NA	TRBV4-3	NA	TRBJ1-2	TGCGCCAGCAGCCAAGATCAGGCGGGGACGGTGAACTATGGCTACACCTTC	CASSQDQAGTVNYGYTF
NA	TRBV18	NA	TRBJ1-1	TGTGCCAGCTCACGGGAGACAGGAAGCACTGAAGCTTTCTTT	CASSRETGSTEAFF
NA	TRBV4-3	NA	TRBJ1-2	TGCGCCAGCAGCCAAGAAGGGCGGGGTGGCTACACCTTC	CASSQEGRGGYTF
NA	TRBV5-4	NA	TRBJ1-1	TGTGCCAGCAGCTTGGAATATAACGGGAACACTGAAGCTTTCTTT	CASSLEYNGNTEAFF
NA	TRBV6-2/TRBV6-3	NA	TRBJ1-4	TGTGCCAGCAGCCCTCCTCTCGGGCGGGAAAAGGAAAAACTGTTTTTT	CASSPPLGREKEKLFF
NA	TRBV5-1	TRBD2	TRBJ2-2	TGCGCCAGCAGCTTGTGGGCTAGCGGGGGCAACACCGGGGAGCTGTTTTTT	CASSLWASGGNTGELFF
NA	TRBV23-1	NA	TRBJ1-3	TGCGCACGATCGTCGGGTTTATACACCATATATTTT	CARSSGLYTIYF
NA	TRBV6-2/TRBV6-3	TRBD2	TRBJ2-2	TGTGCCAGCAGTTGGGAGCGGGGGGACACCGGGGAGCTGTTTTTT	CASSWERGDTGELFF
once	TRBV5-1	NA	TRBJ1-5	TGCGCCAGCAGCATACTACCGGGAGCCAATCAGCCCCAGCATTTT	CASSILPGANQPQHF
once	TRBV5-4	NA	TRBJ2-3	TGTGCCAGCAGCCCAACCCAGGCAGATACGCAGTATTTT	CASSPTQADTQYF
NA	TRBV7-8	NA	TRBJ1-3	TGTGCCAGCAGCTTAGCCCACTCTGGAAACACCATATATTTT	CASSLAHSGNTIYF
NA	TRBV9	TRBD2	TRBJ2-7	TGTGCCAGCAGCGTAGGGGACTACGGTTCCTACGAGCAGTACTTC	CASSVGDYGSYEQYF
once	TRBV20-1	TRBD1	TRBJ1-5	TGCAGTGCTAGTCCACAGGGGGCCGGAGATATTGGCAATCAGCCCCAGCATTTT	CSASPQGAGDIGNQPQHF
NA	TRBV18	NA	TRBJ1-2	TGTGCCAGCTCACCAAATCCGACACCAAACTATGGCTACACCTTC	CASSPNPTPNYGYTF
NA	TRBV6-5	NA	TRBJ1-5	TGTGCCAGCAGTTCTCTCAGGGGAAGCGACCAGCCCCAGCATTTT	CASSSLRGSDQPQHF
NA	TRBV30	TRBD1	TRBJ2-7	TGTGCCTGGAGTGCCGGGACAGCCCTCGAGGGCTACGAGCAGTACTTC	CAWSAGTALEGYEQYF
NA	TRBV15	NA	TRBJ2-5	TGTGCCACCAGCAGAGATTACTTGGAGACCCAGTACTTC	CATSRDYLETQYF
NA	TRBV5-4	NA	TRBJ1-2	TGTGCCAGCAGCCCGGACAGCAACTATGGCTACACCTTC	CASSPDSNYGYTF
NA	TRBV29-1	NA	TRBJ2-7	TGCAGCGTTGAGGGAGGTCGGGTCGGGACGGTCTACGAGCAGTACTTC	CSVEGGRVGTVYEQYF
NA	TRBV2	NA	TRBJ1-6	TGTGCCAGCAACAGGGAGAGCTCCTATAATTCACCCCTCCACTTT	CASNRESSYNSPLHF
NA	TRBV9	NA	TRBJ1-1	TGTGCCAGCACCACTACTGGGCAGGGAAATACTGAAGCTTTCTTT	CASTTTGQGNTEAFF
NA	TRBV6-5	NA	TRBJ1-1	TGTGCCAGCAGTTACGGGGAGGGTAAAGCTTTCTTT	CASSYGEGKAFF
NA	TRBV6-4	TRBD1	TRBJ2-1	TGTGCCAGCAGTGAGTCCGGGACAGGGGGAAAAGGGAAGCAGTTCTTC	CASSESGTGGKGKQFF
NA	TRBV19	TRBD1	TRBJ1-5	TGTGCCAGTAGTACTGGGACAGGGCTGGCATTAAGCAATCAGCCCCAGCATTTT	CASSTGTGLALSNQPQHF
NA	TRBV5-4	NA	TRBJ1-2	TGTGCCAGCAGCTTGGTATCAGGAGGGGTTGGTGGCTACACCTTC	CASSLVSGGVGGYTF
NA	TRBV9	NA	TRBJ1-3	TGTGCCAGCAGCGTAGGGACACTTTACTCTGGAAACACCATATATTTT	CASSVGTLYSGNTIYF
NA	TRBV4-2	TRBD2	TRBJ2-3	TGTGCCAGCAGCCACACGACGGGCCAGCGGGGGGGTGGAAGAGATACGCAGTATTTT	CASSHTTGQRGGGRDTQYF
once	TRBV7-2	NA	TRBJ1-2	TGTGCCAGCAGCTTTCCCCCTGCGGGGACTAACTATGGCTACACCTTC	CASSFPPAGTNYGYTF
NA	TRBV29-1	NA	TRBJ1-1	TGCAGCGCCCACGGACAGCTAAACACTGAAGCTTTCTTT	CSAHGQLNTEAFF
NA	TRBV6-5	TRBD1	TRBJ2-7	TGTGCCAGCAGGGCCCCCGGGACAGGGAGCGAGCAGTACTTC	CASRAPGTGSEQYF
once	TRBV6-4	NA	TRBJ1-2	TGTGCCAGCAGTCGACCCCTGGGGCCCTACACCTTC	CASSRPLGPYTF
NA	TRBV7-2	TRBD2	TRBJ2-7	TGTGCCAGCAGCTTAGGCGGGGGCTACGAGCAGTACTTC	CASSLGGGYEQYF
NA	TRBV7-2	TRBD2	TRBJ2-4	TGTGCCAGCAGCTTAGGGGCGGGGGTATACATTCAGTACTTC	CASSLGAGVYIQYF
NA	TRBV6-7	NA	TRBJ1-1	TGTGCCAGCAGTTATTTCGGGGGTGGGAACACTGAAGCTTTCTTT	CASSYFGGGNTEAFF
NA	TRBV5-6	NA	TRBJ2-1	TGTGCCAGCAGCTCCACACAGGGAAAGCAGTTCTTC	CASSSTQGKQFF
once	TRBV27	NA	TRBJ1-2	TGTGCCAGCAGTCCGATATTATCAGACCGGGACTATGGCTACACCTTC	CASSPILSDRDYGYTF
NA	TRBV25-1	NA	TRBJ2-2	TGTGCCAGCAGTGAATACGGTCCGGCCGGGGAGCTGTTTTTT	CASSEYGPAGELFF
NA	TRBV10-3	NA	TRBJ1-4	TGTGCCATCAGTGAGTCGGGGAGGACGGCCAATGAAAAACTGTTTTTT	CAISESGRTANEKLFF